The clone carrying this TCR beta chain was observed a few times. Trimming shortened V by 1 base and J by 3 bases, and 7 bases separated the two germline ends. The CDR3 loop spans 14 amino acids. The germline V gene encodes CDR1 MNHEY and CDR2 SVGEGT. TCRdb reanalysed the RT-PCR reads using MiXCR and keeps one entry per CDR3 protein. The sample yields approximately 29,000 distinct CDR3 sequences, 37% seen once. This specimen belongs to a study of patients and donors after allogeneic stem cell transplantation. Material: blood, either unsorted or a sorted T cell fraction (not recorded which). The V call is TRBV6-2 or TRBV6-3, the J call TRBJ1-5; D call uncertain. The source of this sequence is a human donor who was either an allogeneic HSCT recipient or a stem cell or donor lymphocyte infusion donor (not recorded which). It is not recorded whose cells these are; they may come from a transplant donor. The CDR3 protein is CASSYLRINQPQHF. The CDR3 DNA reads TGTGCCAGCAGTTACTTACGTATCAATCAGCCCCAGCATTTT.